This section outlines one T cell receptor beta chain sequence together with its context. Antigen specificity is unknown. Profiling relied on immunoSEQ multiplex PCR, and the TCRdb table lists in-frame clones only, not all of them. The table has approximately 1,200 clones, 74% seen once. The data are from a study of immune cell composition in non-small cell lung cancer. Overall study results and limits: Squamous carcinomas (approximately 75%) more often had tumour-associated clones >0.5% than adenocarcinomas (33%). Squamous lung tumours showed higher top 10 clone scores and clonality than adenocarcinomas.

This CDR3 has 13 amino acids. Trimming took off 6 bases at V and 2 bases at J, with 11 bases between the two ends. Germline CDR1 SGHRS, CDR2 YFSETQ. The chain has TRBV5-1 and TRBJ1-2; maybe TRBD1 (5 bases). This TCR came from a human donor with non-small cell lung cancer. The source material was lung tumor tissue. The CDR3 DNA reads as TGCGCCAGCAATCCGGGGGTGAACTATGGCTACACCTTC. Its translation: CASNPGVNYGYTF.